Reported below is one T cell receptor beta chain. The sample contains more than one DNA sequence encoding this CDR3. Method: immunoSEQ multiplex PCR; TCRdb's copy keeps in-frame clones and lacks some. Of around 100,000 clones listed, approximately 90% were seen once; the top ten hold around 3.2%. The source of the sample is a study of T cell changes during pregnancy in multiple sclerosis. J lost 1 base, V lost 4 bases, and 6 bases had no gene match. Germline V CDR1 and CDR2: SGHDT, YYEEEE. There are 15 residues in the CDR3. The chain employs TRBV5-6 and TRBJ1-2, with 8 bases aligning to TRBD1. This sequence was found in a female donor with multiple sclerosis, enrolled in a pregnancy study. The specimen comprised peripheral blood, sampled after pregnancy. The CDR3: CASSPGTGVNYGYTF. The CDR3 nucleotides read TGTGCCAGCAGCCCTGGGACAGGAGTTAACTATGGCTACACCTTC. Full variable domain (outside the CDR3, taken from reference TRBV5-6 and TRBJ1-2): DAGVTQSPTHLIKTRGQQVTLRCSPKSGHDTVSWYQQALGQGPQFIFQYYEEEERQRGNFPDRFSGHQFPNYSSELNVNALLLGDSALYLCASSPGTGVNYGYTFGSGTRLTVV.